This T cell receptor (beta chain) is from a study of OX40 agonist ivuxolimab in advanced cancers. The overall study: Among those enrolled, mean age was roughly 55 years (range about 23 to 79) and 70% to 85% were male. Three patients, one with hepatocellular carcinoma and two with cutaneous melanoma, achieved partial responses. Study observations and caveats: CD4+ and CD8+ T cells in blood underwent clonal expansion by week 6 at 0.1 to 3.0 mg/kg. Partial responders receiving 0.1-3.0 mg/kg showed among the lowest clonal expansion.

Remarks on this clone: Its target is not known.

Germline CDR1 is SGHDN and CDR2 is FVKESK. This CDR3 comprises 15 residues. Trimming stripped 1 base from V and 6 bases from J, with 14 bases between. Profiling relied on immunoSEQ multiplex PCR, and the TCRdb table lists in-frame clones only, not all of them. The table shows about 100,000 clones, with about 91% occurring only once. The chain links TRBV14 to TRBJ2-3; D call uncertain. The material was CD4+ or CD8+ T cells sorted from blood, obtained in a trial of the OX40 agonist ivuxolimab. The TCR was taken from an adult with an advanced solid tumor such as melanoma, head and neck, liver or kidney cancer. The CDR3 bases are TGTGCCAGCAGCCAAGTTCTGGGATCGTCGGATACGCAGTATTTT. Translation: CASSQVLGSSDTQYF.